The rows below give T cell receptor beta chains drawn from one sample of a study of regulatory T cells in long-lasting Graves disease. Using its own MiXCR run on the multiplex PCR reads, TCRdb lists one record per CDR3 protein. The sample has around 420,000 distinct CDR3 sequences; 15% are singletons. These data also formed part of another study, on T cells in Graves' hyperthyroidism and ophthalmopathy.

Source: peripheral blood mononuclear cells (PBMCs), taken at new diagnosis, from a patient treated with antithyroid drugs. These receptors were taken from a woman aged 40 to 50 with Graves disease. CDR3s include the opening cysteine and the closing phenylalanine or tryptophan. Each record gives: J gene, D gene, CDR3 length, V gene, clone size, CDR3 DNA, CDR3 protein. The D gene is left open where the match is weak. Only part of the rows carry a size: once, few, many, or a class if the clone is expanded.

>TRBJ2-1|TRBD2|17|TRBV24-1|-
TGTGCCACCAGTGATTTGTTACCGGGACTAGCTTACAATGAGCAGTTCTTC
CATSDLLPGLAYNEQFF
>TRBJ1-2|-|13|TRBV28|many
TGTGCCAGCAGTTCAAATACGGAGTATGGCTACACCTTC
CASSSNTEYGYTF
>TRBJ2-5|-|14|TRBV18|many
TGTGCCAGCTCACCACAGGCTAAACAAGAGACCCAGTACTTC
CASSPQAKQETQYF
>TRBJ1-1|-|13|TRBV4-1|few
TGCGCCAGCAGCCAAGTGGGGGCCTCTGAAGCTTTCTTT
CASSQVGASEAFF
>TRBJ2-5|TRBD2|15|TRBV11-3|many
TGTGCCAGCAGGCCGGGCCTAGCGGGAGTAGAGACCCAGTACTTC
CASRPGLAGVETQYF
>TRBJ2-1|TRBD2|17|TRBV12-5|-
TGTGCTAGTCGGAGCGGGAGTTCCCCTAACCCCTACAATGAGCAGTTCTTC
CASRSGSSPNPYNEQFF
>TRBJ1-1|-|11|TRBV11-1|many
TGTGCCAGCAGCTTACAGGGACGAGCTTTCTTT
CASSLQGRAFF
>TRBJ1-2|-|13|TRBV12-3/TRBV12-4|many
TGTGCCAGCAGTCCCTACCAAAACTATGGCTACACCTTC
CASSPYQNYGYTF
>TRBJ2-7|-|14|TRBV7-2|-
TGTGCCAGCAGGGCGGGACACGGGGCCTACGAGCAGTACTTC
CASRAGHGAYEQYF
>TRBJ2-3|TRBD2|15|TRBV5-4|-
TGTGCCAGCAGCTTGTACGCGGGAGAGGTAGATACGCAGTATTTT
CASSLYAGEVDTQYF
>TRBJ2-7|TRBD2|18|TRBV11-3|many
TGTGCCAGCACCCATTCAGGCCCGCTAGCGGGAGACTCATACGAGCAGTACTTC
CASTHSGPLAGDSYEQYF
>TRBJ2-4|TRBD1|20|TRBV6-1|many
TGTGCCAGCAGCAAAACCCGGGACAGGGGTTCGAGGACAGCCAAAAACATTCAGTACTTC
CASSKTRDRGSRTAKNIQYF
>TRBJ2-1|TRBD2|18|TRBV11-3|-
TGTGCCAGCAGCTTATCCCTGACTAGCGGGAGCTCCTACAATGAGCAGTTCTTC
CASSLSLTSGSSYNEQFF
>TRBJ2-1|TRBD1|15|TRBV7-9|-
TGTGCCAGCAGCTTTCGCGGGACAGGGGACAATGAGCAGTTCTTC
CASSFRGTGDNEQFF
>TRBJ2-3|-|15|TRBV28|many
TGTGCCAGCAGCCCTTCGACAGTTAGCACAGATACGCAGTATTTT
CASSPSTVSTDTQYF